These 27 T cell receptor beta chains originate from one sample sequenced in a study of shared clonotypes between healthy human individuals. Some clones are missing from TCRdb's copy, which holds only in-frame ones; the method was immunoSEQ multiplex PCR. This sample has about 1.5 million clones, with roughly 96% found just once. The specimen sequenced was naive CD4+ T cells sorted from blood. Described subset: CD45RA+ positively selected. Receptors were obtained from a man aged 30-40 years in good health.

The chain uses TRBV10-3 and TRBJ2-7; 8 positions match TRBD2. The CDR3 runs 14 residues. CDR1 ENHRY and CDR2 SYGVKD come from the germline V gene. Losses at the gene ends were 10 bases for V and 1 base for J; bases not matched to a gene: 9. CDR3: CANGDSGKSYEQYF. In DNA form, the CDR3 reads TGTGCCAACGGCGATAGCGGGAAGTCCTACGAGCAGTACTTC.

This clone was seen a single time. J is TRBJ2-7 and V is TRBV28; D possibly corresponds to TRBD2 (6 bases). This CDR3 comprises 15 residues. Germline assignment: CDR1 MDHEN and CDR2 SYDVKM. Trimming took 5 bases from V and 2 from J, leaving 16 bases between them. CDR3 sequence: CASSQSGLRPYEQYF. CDR3 DNA sequence: TGTGCCAGCAGTCAGTCGGGACTGAGGCCCTACGAGCAGTACTTC.

The rearrangement links TRBV11-2 to TRBJ2-2; 10 nucleotides align to TRBD2. CDR1 and CDR2 (germline): SGHAT, FQNNGV. The J segment lost 4 bases and the V segment lost 6 bases, leaving 8 bases of the junction unmatched. The CDR3 runs to 16 residues. The CDR3, as DNA: TGTGCCAGCAGACCCCTAGCGGGAGTAGTCACCGGGGAGCTGTTTTTT. This codes for CASRPLAGVVTGELFF.

This chain joins TRBV5-1 and TRBJ2-7, with TRBD1 identical over 9 bases. This CDR3 is 15 amino acids long. V was pared by 0 bases and J by 4 bases, with 5 bases of the junction left unmatched. The V gene's germline CDR1 is SGHRS and CDR2 YFSETQ. The CDR3 protein is CASSLVTGGRYEQYF. DNA for the CDR3: TGCGCCAGCAGCTTGGTGACAGGGGGTAGGTACGAGCAGTACTTC.

The chain couples TRBV27 to TRBJ2-7, with no clear D. The CDR3 spans 16 residues. Germline V gene data show CDR1 as MNHEY and CDR2 as SMNVEV (reference sequence). Trimming left V 4 bases short and J 0 bases short, with 16 bases between. CDR3: CASSSHLGLDSYEQYF. The CDR3 bases are TGTGCCAGCAGTTCTCATCTGGGATTAGACTCCTACGAGCAGTACTTC.

The V call is TRBV28, the J call TRBJ2-7; no clear D. Trimming removed 6 bases at V and 5 bases at J, with 20 bases between. Germline V gives CDR1 MDHEN, CDR2 SYDVKM. The CDR3 runs to 15 residues. CDR3 nucleotides: TGTGCCAGCAGATCCGGGCAGGTCCCAAGCCACGAGCAGTACTTC. Its translation: CASRSGQVPSHEQYF.

V gene TRBV11-3 combines with J gene TRBJ2-7; D remains ambiguous. V lost 1 base, J lost 6 bases, and 7 bases lay in between. From germline, CDR1 is SGHNT and CDR2 YENEEA. This CDR3 has 12 residues. Written as DNA, the CDR3 is TGTGCCAGCAGCTTAGGGGATGCCGAGCAGTACTTC. This encodes CASSLGDAEQYF.

The V and J genes are TRBV6-5 and TRBJ2-1; 9 nucleotides align to TRBD2. The CDR3 is 15 amino acids. Trimming removed 0 bases from V and 5 bases from J; junction bases left unmatched: 2. CDR1 and CDR2 (germline): MNHEY, SVGAGI. The CDR3 here is CASSYSASGDNEQFF. The CDR3 nucleotides are TGTGCCAGCAGTTACTCTGCTAGCGGGGACAATGAGCAGTTCTTC.

This clone was recorded only once. This chain uses TRBV9 with TRBJ2-1; D is perhaps TRBD1 or TRBD2 (6 bases each). The CDR3 runs 13 residues. The ends were cut back, 0 bases at V and 9 bases at J, with 10 bases in the middle. Germline CDR1 and CDR2: SGDLS and YYNGEE. This CDR3 is CASSVAKGGEQFF. CDR3 DNA: TGTGCCAGCAGCGTAGCTAAGGGGGGTGAGCAGTTCTTC.

The rearrangement uses TRBV7-9 and TRBJ1-1; 7 bases are shared with TRBD1. There are 14 residues in the CDR3. With 7 bases clipped from V and 1 base from J, the junction kept 6 bases outside the gene matches. The germline CDR1 and CDR2 sequences are SEHNR and FQNEAQ (reference sequence). CDR3 residues: CASTPGQANTEAFF. CDR3 sequence (DNA): TGTGCCAGCACCCCAGGACAGGCGAACACTGAAGCTTTCTTT.

The chain carries TRBV28 and TRBJ2-7, with TRBD1 matching 7 bases. The germline V gene has CDR1 MDHEN and CDR2 SYDVKM. The CDR3 loop spans 14 amino acids. Trimming took 8 bases from V and 3 from J; bases not matched to a gene: 10. The CDR3 DNA sequence: TGTGCCAGCGCCAGGCAGGGGGTGGGCTACGAGCAGTACTTC. Protein sequence: CASARQGVGYEQYF.

CDR3 nucleotide sequence: TGTGCCATCAGTGAGTCCGGACAGGGGGCCAACTATGGCTACACCTTC. It encodes CAISESGQGANYGYTF. The rearrangement joins TRBV10-3 to TRBJ1-2; 11 nucleotides match TRBD1. Germline V lookup: CDR1 ENHRY, CDR2 SYGVKD. The CDR3 is 16 residues long. Trimming removed 0 bases from V and 2 bases from J; junction bases left unmatched: 2.

The chain combines TRBV10-1 with TRBJ1-1; the match to TRBD1 covers 11 bases. This CDR3 is 14 amino acids long. CDR1 and CDR2 (germline): WNHNN, SYGVQD (reference sequence). J lost 7 bases, V lost 4 bases, and 5 bases had no gene match. Here the CDR3 DNA reads TGCGCCAGCAGTGGTCCGGGACAGGGGGGTGAAGCTTTCTTT. Protein: CASSGPGQGGEAFF.

This chain links TRBV6-1 with TRBJ2-3; 9 bases line up with TRBD2. The CDR3 contains 19 residues. V was pared by 4 bases and J by 1 base, with 15 bases of the junction left unmatched. The germline CDR1 and CDR2 sequences are MNHNS and SASEGT. The DNA for the CDR3 is TGTGCCAGCAGTGCACTAGCGGGTGGAGTGTCCACCGGCACAGATACGCAGTATTTT. This gives the protein CASSALAGGVSTGTDTQYF.

This clone was recorded only once. The chain joins TRBV7-6 to TRBJ2-7; D is unclear. The CDR3 length is 13 residues. Germline V gives CDR1 SGHVS, CDR2 FNYEAQ. The V end was cut by 5 bases, the J end by 3 bases, with 11 bases between. The CDR3 here is CASSLQPYYEQYF. In nucleotides, the CDR3 is TGTGCCAGCAGCCTCCAACCGTACTACGAGCAGTACTTC.

The gene calls are TRBV19 and TRBJ1-1, with D unclear. This CDR3 region has 12 residues. The V gene's germline CDR1 is LNHDA and CDR2 SQIVND (reference sequence). The V and J ends lost 7 bases and 2 bases respectively, with 8 bases between them. The chain's CDR3 is CASNGVNTEAFF. CDR3 coding DNA: TGTGCCAGTAATGGGGTAAACACTGAAGCTTTCTTT.

V usage is TRBV5-4 and J usage is TRBJ2-7, with 9 positions matching TRBD1. V lost 4 bases, J lost 4 bases, and 9 bases stayed unmatched. The CDR3 sequence is 15 residues long. Germline-derived CDR1 and CDR2 are SGHNT and YYREEE (reference sequence). CDR3 sequence (DNA): TGTGCCAGCAGCACAGGACAGGGGAGATCTTACGAGCAGTACTTC. Protein sequence: CASSTGQGRSYEQYF.

The chain recombines TRBV5-6 with TRBJ2-7, with a possible D match to TRBD1 (5 bases). V gave up 3 bases and J gave up 5 bases, with 18 bases separating them. The germline gives CDR1 SGHDT, CDR2 YYEEEE. The CDR3 runs 15 residues. CDR3 DNA sequence: TGTGCCAGCAGCTCCTTGCGACAGTCACTACACGAGCAGTACTTC. Its translation is CASSSLRQSLHEQYF.

The genes are TRBV6-1 and TRBJ2-5, with 8 nucleotides matching TRBD1. Losses at the gene ends were 2 bases for V and 2 bases for J; bases not matched to a gene: 13. CDR1 MNHNS and CDR2 SASEGT come from the germline V gene. This CDR3 has 18 residues. The CDR3 region has the DNA TGTGCCAGCAGTGAAACAGACAGGGGCAGGGGCATGCAAGAGACCCAGTACTTC. This encodes CASSETDRGRGMQETQYF.

This sequence joins TRBV11-2 and TRBJ2-2; TRBD1 aligns across 7 bases. There are 15 residues in the CDR3. The germline V gene encodes CDR1 SGHAT and CDR2 FQNNGV. Trimming at V came to 5 bases and at J to 1 base, leaving 4 bases not matched to a gene. The CDR3 spells CASSAGTENTGELFF. The CDR3 DNA sequence: TGTGCCAGCAGCGCCGGGACAGAGAACACCGGGGAGCTGTTTTTT.

The chain recombines TRBV5-1 with TRBJ1-1; 7 bases agree with TRBD1. This CDR3 is 14 amino acids long. Germline assignment: CDR1 SGHRS and CDR2 YFSETQ. The V and J ends lost 0 bases and 5 bases, in that order; junction bases with no gene match: 4. The CDR3 DNA follows: TGCGCCAGCAGCTTGGTGGCAGGGGGAACTGAAGCTTTCTTT. Translation gives CASSLVAGGTEAFF.

The gene calls are TRBV18 and TRBJ2-5, with 10 nucleotides matching TRBD2. J was trimmed by 5 bases and V by 4 bases; bases with no gene match: 10. CDR3 size: 16 residues. The germline V gene has CDR1 KGHSH and CDR2 LQKENI. CDR3 amino acids: CASSHPEREGRETQYF. The CDR3 DNA is TGTGCCAGCTCACACCCTGAGCGGGAGGGCCGGGAGACCCAGTACTTC. The entire variable domain, with the rest obtained from reference TRBV18 and TRBJ2-5, is as follows: NAGVMQNPRHLVRRRGQEARLRCSPMKGHSHVYWYRQLPEEGLKFMVYLQKENIIDESGMPKERFSAEFPKEGPSILRIQQVVRGDSAAYFCASSHPEREGRETQYFGPGTRLLVL.

The chain uses TRBV28 and TRBJ1-1, with a weak D call TRBD1 (6 bases). V was shortened by 7 bases and J by 6 bases, with 24 bases between the two germline ends. The CDR3 has 16 amino acids. Germline-derived CDR1 and CDR2 are MDHEN and SYDVKM. The CDR3 DNA reads TGTGCCAGCACTTTTCCAGGGGACCGTCTGAAGGCTGAAGCTTTCTTT. Translating it yields CASTFPGDRLKAEAFF.

This chain joins TRBV28 and TRBJ1-2, with 7 bases identical to TRBD1. Germline-derived CDR1 and CDR2 are MDHEN and SYDVKM. This CDR3 is built from 14 residues. Trimming cost V 5 bases and J 7 bases; bases outside gene matches: 10. The CDR3 DNA reads TGTGCCAGCAGTACTACAGGGGAAGCAGGTGGCTACACCTTC. Its translation is CASSTTGEAGGYTF.

This chain links TRBV9 with TRBJ2-7, with D maybe TRBD1 (6 bases). This CDR3 has 14 amino acids. The V and J ends lost 4 bases and 2 bases respectively, with 13 bases between them. Germline V lookup: CDR1 SGDLS, CDR2 YYNGEE. CDR3 sequence: CASSPHRVPYEQYF. Here the CDR3 DNA reads TGTGCCAGCAGCCCCCACAGGGTCCCCTACGAGCAGTACTTC.

The rearrangement links TRBV30 to TRBJ2-7, with TRBD2 matching over 12 bases. The CDR3 spans 16 residues. Germline CDR1 and CDR2: GTSNPN and SVGIG (reference sequence). This CDR3 is CASTGLAGGTFYEQYF. The DNA for the CDR3 is TGTGCTTCAACCGGGCTAGCGGGGGGGACATTCTACGAGCAGTACTTC. The variable domain in full, with the rest retrieved from reference TRBV30 and TRBJ2-7, is SQTIHQWPATLVQPVGSPLSLECTVEGTSNPNLYWYRQAAGRGLQLLFYSVGIGQISSEVPQNLSASRPQDRQFILSSKKLLLSDSGFYLCASTGLAGGTFYEQYFGPGTRLTVT.

CDR3 DNA sequence: TGCGCCAGCAGGCCAGGGATCACCGGGGAGCTGTTTTTT. Encoded protein: CASRPGITGELFF. The rearrangement uses TRBV5-1 and TRBJ2-2; D is possibly TRBD1 (5 bases). CDR3 length: 13 amino acids. Germline V CDR1 and CDR2: SGHRS, YFSETQ. V lost 5 bases and J 4 bases, leaving 9 bases between the germline ends.